This record concerns one TCR beta chain sequence. The table came from immunoSEQ multiplex PCR; TCRdb's copy has only in-frame clones and leaves some out. The sample shows around 600,000 clones, less than 98% of them seen only once. The donor population consisted of healthy HIV-negative adults with no recent acute infections or vaccinations. The source of the sample is a study of shared clonotypes between healthy human individuals. Germline assignment: CDR1 SNHLY and CDR2 FYNNEI. This CDR3 is 13 amino acids long. V dropped 6 bases and J dropped 5 bases, with 10 bases sitting between them. This receptor was taken from a woman in her twenties or thirties in good health. The J gene is TRBJ2-2, the V gene TRBV2; TRBD2 might be the D (6 bases). Material: naive CD4+ T cells sorted from blood. Subset specified: CD45RA+ positively selected. In nucleotides, the CDR3 is TGTGCCAGCAGGGGGACTTATACCGGGGAGCTGTTTTTT. As protein: CASRGTYTGELFF.